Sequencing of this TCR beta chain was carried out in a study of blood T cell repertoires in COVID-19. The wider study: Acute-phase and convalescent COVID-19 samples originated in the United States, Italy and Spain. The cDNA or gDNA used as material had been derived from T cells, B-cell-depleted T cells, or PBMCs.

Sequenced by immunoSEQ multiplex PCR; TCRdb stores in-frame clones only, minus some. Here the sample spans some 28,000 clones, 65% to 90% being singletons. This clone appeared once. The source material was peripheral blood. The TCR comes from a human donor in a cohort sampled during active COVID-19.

CDR3 loop: CASSRRERDYEQYF. The CDR3 DNA reads as TGTGCCAGCAGCCGTAGGGAGAGAGACTACGAGCAGTACTTC. V and J are TRBV3-1 (or the pseudogene TRBV3-2) and TRBJ2-7; possible D gene TRBD2, 5 bases. CDR1 and CDR2 from the germline V gene are LGHDT and YNNKEL (reference sequence). V was shortened by 4 bases and J by 3 bases, with 13 bases between the two germline ends. This CDR3 contains 14 residues.